The 24 T cell receptor beta chains reported below all come from one sample, sequenced in a study of T cells after yellow fever vaccination. TCRdb passed the 5' RACE reads through MiXCR, listing each CDR3 protein once. The table includes about 500,000 distinct CDR3 sequences, around a sixth detected once. The sequenced sample was PBMCs, obtained 5 days after the first yellow fever vaccination. These receptors were collected from a man aged 18 to 30 who received the YFV17D yellow fever vaccine.

The chain is built from TRBV16 and TRBJ2-7; 7 nucleotides line up with TRBD1. With V trimmed by 7 bases and J by 2 bases, 11 bases remained unmatched. From germline, CDR1 is KGHSY and CDR2 FQNENV. The CDR3 spans 15 residues. The CDR3 DNA follows: TGTGCCAGCACCCCGGCTTGGGACAGCACCTACGAGCAGTACTTC. It yields the protein CASTPAWDSTYEQYF.

This clonotype has only one observation. The gene calls are TRBV5-4 and TRBJ1-2; D not resolved. CDR1 and CDR2 from the germline V gene are SGHNT and YYREEE (reference sequence). The CDR3 is 16 residues long. V was shortened by 3 bases and J by 4 bases, with 19 bases between the two germline ends. CDR3 nucleotides: TGTGCCAGCAGCTCGCGCCTTCAACAGAACCTCTATGGCTACACCTTC. This codes for CASSSRLQQNLYGYTF.

The V gene is TRBV4-3, the J gene TRBJ2-2, with unresolved D. V dropped 3 bases and J dropped 6 bases, with 11 bases sitting between them. The germline V gene has CDR1 LGHNA and CDR2 YSLEER. This CDR3 comprises 14 residues. CDR3 amino acids: CASSQPTRPGELFF. The CDR3 coding sequence is TGCGCCAGCAGCCAGCCGACTCGTCCCGGGGAGCTGTTTTTT.

The rearrangement uses TRBV13 and TRBJ1-2; 10 bases match TRBD1. V lost 6 bases, J lost 0 bases, and 4 bases stayed unmatched. Germline-derived CDR1 and CDR2 are PRHDT and FYEKMQ (reference sequence). The CDR3 is made up of 15 amino acids. In DNA form, the CDR3 reads TGTGCCAGCAGGGACAGGGGGGAAGCTAACTATGGCTACACCTTC. Amino acid sequence: CASRDRGEANYGYTF.

The rearrangement links TRBV27 to TRBJ1-4; tentatively, D is TRBD1 (5 bases). CDR1 and CDR2 (germline): MNHEY, SMNVEV (reference sequence). Trimming pared 2 bases from V and 8 bases from J, leaving 15 bases between. This CDR3 spans 15 amino acids. CDR3 sequence (DNA): TGTGCCAGCAGTTTACACGGGGCAGTAAGGGAAAAACTGTTTTTT. This codes for CASSLHGAVREKLFF.

This clonotype appeared once. This chain connects TRBV11-3 to TRBJ2-1; a possible D gene is TRBD2 (6 bases). Germline lookup yields CDR1 SGHNT and CDR2 YENEEA. The CDR3 spans 13 residues. Trimming pared 3 bases from V and 9 bases from J, leaving 12 bases between. CDR3 in DNA: TGTGCCAGCAGCTTTACTAGCATAGGTGAGCAGTTCTTC. It translates to CASSFTSIGEQFF.

The rearrangement joins TRBV10-3 to TRBJ2-1; D is unclear. CDR1 and CDR2 (germline): ENHRY, SYGVKD. The CDR3 runs 14 residues. Deletions cut 7 bases from V and 2 bases from J, with 12 bases between. CDR3 sequence (DNA): TGTGCCATCAAGGGTGATAGCCCCTACAATGAGCAGTTCTTC. Protein: CAIKGDSPYNEQFF.

The chain joins TRBV11-2 to TRBJ2-7; D unresolved. Germline assignment: CDR1 SGHAT and CDR2 FQNNGV. The germline V and J ends were trimmed by 1 base and 2 bases, with 9 bases remaining between them. This CDR3 spans 14 amino acids. CDR3 sequence (DNA): TGTGCCAGCAGCTTAGGGAGTGGTGCCTACGAGCAGTACTTC. Translating it yields CASSLGSGAYEQYF.

The rearrangement links TRBV7-2 to TRBJ1-1; D uncertain. The length of the CDR3 is 11 residues. CDR1 is SGHTA, CDR2 FQGNSA, per germline. V was clipped by 3 bases and J by 7 bases, with 6 bases between them. CDR3 region: CASSFYYEAFF. Written as DNA, the CDR3 is TGTGCCAGCAGCTTTTATTATGAAGCTTTCTTT. Full variable domain (rest looked up from reference TRBV7-2 and TRBJ1-1): GAGVSQSPSNKVTEKGKDVELRCDPISGHTALYWYRQSLGQGLEFLIYFQGNSAPDKSGLPSDRFSAERTGGSVSTLTIQRTQQEDSAVYLCASSFYYEAFFGQGTRLTVV.

The rearrangement uses TRBV4-3 and TRBJ1-2; D call uncertain. Per germline, CDR1 LGHNA and CDR2 YSLEER. CDR3 length: 17 amino acids. V was cut by 0 bases and J by 4 bases, with 18 bases left in between. The CDR3 here is CASSQEVSGTLSYGYTF. The DNA of the CDR3 is TGCGCCAGCAGCCAAGAGGTATCTGGTACCCTCAGCTATGGCTACACCTTC.

This clonotype was recorded a few times. The J gene is TRBJ2-7, the V gene TRBV4-3; the match to TRBD2 covers 8 bases. Looked up from germline, CDR1 is LGHNA and CDR2 is YSLEER. The CDR3 extends over 15 amino acids. V dropped 0 bases and J dropped 5; count of bases not matched to a gene: 6. CDR3 sequence reads: CASSQESGGGNEQYF. The CDR3, as DNA: TGCGCCAGCAGCCAAGAAAGCGGGGGTGGGAACGAGCAGTACTTC.

V gene TRBV28 combines with J gene TRBJ2-1; 13 bases match TRBD2. The germline V gene encodes CDR1 MDHEN and CDR2 SYDVKM. The ends lost 5 bases at V and 8 bases at J; junction bases unmatched: 6. The CDR3 runs to 15 residues. The DNA of the CDR3 is TGTGCCAGCAGTCTCGGACTAGCGGGGGACGATGAGCAGTTCTTC. It is translated as CASSLGLAGDDEQFF. The whole variable domain, filled in from reference TRBV28 and TRBJ2-1, reads DVKVTQSSRYLVKRTGEKVFLECVQDMDHENMFWYRQDPGLGLRLIYFSYDVKMKEKGDIPEGYSVSREKKERFSLILESASTNQTSMYLCASSLGLAGDDEQFFGPGTRLTVL.

The rearrangement links TRBV20-1 to TRBJ1-3; no reliable D call. The V end lost 3 bases, the J end lost 1 base, and 7 bases lay between the germline ends. Germline V gene lookup returns CDR1 DFQATT and CDR2 SNEGSKA (reference sequence). The length of the CDR3 is 13 residues. The CDR3 DNA sequence: TGCAGTGCTAGTTTAATATCTGGAAACACCATATATTTT. Its translation: CSASLISGNTIYF.

This clonotype appeared many times. The chain recombines TRBV27 with TRBJ1-5, with D possibly matching TRBD1 (5 bases). Germline lookup yields CDR1 MNHEY and CDR2 SMNVEV (reference sequence). This CDR3 contains 14 residues. V dropped 2 bases and J dropped 7 bases, with 12 bases sitting between them. DNA for the CDR3: TGTGCCAGCAGTTTAATTAGGGGCGGGCAGCCCCAGCATTTT. Protein: CASSLIRGGQPQHF.

In this sample, this clonotype turned up a few times. This chain uses TRBV7-6 with TRBJ2-2, with TRBD1 matching over 9 bases. The CDR3 contains 17 residues. Trimming at V came to 0 bases and at J to 6 bases, leaving 8 bases not matched to a gene. The germline CDR1 and CDR2 sequences are SGHVS and FNYEAQ. The CDR3 protein is CASSLAAGTGWSGELFF. The CDR3 DNA follows: TGTGCCAGCAGCTTAGCGGCCGGGACAGGGTGGTCCGGGGAGCTGTTTTTT. Combining the CDR3 with reference TRBV7-6 and TRBJ2-2 gives the whole variable domain GAGVSQSPRYKVTKRGQDVALRCDPISGHVSLYWYRQALGQGPEFLTYFNYEAQQDKSGLPNDRFSAERPEGSISTLTIQRTEQRDSAMYRCASSLAAGTGWSGELFFGEGSRLTVL.

This clonotype was observed many times. The rearrangement links TRBV7-9 to TRBJ2-1, with unresolved D. The CDR3 contains 13 residues. Germline lookup yields CDR1 SEHNR and CDR2 FQNEAQ (reference sequence). V was shortened by 0 bases and J by 4 bases, with 4 bases between the two germline ends. CDR3 nucleotide sequence: TGTGCCAGCAGCTTAGCTGTGTACAATGAGCAGTTCTTC. Translation gives CASSLAVYNEQFF. The full variable domain, its missing parts supplied by reference TRBV7-9 and TRBJ2-1, is DTGVSQNPRHKITKRGQNVTFRCDPISEHNRLYWYRQTLGQGPEFLTYFQNEAQLEKSRLLSDRFSAERPKGSFSTLEIQRTEQGDSAMYLCASSLAVYNEQFFGPGTRLTVL.

This clonotype was seen only a few times. The chain couples TRBV13 to TRBJ1-1, with D possibly being TRBD1 (5 bases). Between the trimmed V and J ends, which lost 4 bases and 1 base, there was a span of 13 bases. The germline V gene encodes CDR1 PRHDT and CDR2 FYEKMQ (reference sequence). The length of the CDR3 is 15 residues. The CDR3 sequence is CASSWGRGENTEAFF. CDR3 DNA: TGTGCCAGCAGCTGGGGCCGAGGCGAGAACACTGAAGCTTTCTTT.

The rearrangement joins TRBV7-3 to TRBJ1-2, with TRBD1 identical over 11 bases. The germline gives CDR1 SGHTA, CDR2 FQGTGA. V gave up 1 base and J gave up 7 bases; unmatched junction bases: 8. This CDR3 is built from 16 residues. The CDR3 region is CASSLRGGQGAFGYTF. In DNA, the CDR3 is TGTGCCAGCAGCTTAAGGGGCGGACAGGGGGCATTTGGCTACACCTTC.

The chain carries TRBV29-1 and TRBJ2-5; perhaps TRBD1 as D (5 bases). The CDR3 totals 11 residues. Germline CDR1 SQVTM, CDR2 ANQGSEA. The CDR3 loop reads CSAPREETQYF. CDR3 DNA: TGCAGTGCGCCCAGGGAAGAGACCCAGTACTTC.

The table lists this clonotype with a few counts. The chain joins TRBV5-1 to TRBJ1-5; D is possibly TRBD1 (5 bases). V lost 0 bases and J 5 bases, leaving 9 bases between the germline ends. Germline CDR1 is SGHRS and CDR2 is YFSETQ. This CDR3 has 14 amino acids. The CDR3 bases are TGCGCCAGCAGCTTGGGGGACTTAGATCAGCCCCAGCATTTT. It is translated as CASSLGDLDQPQHF.

V usage is TRBV11-2 and J usage is TRBJ1-1; TRBD1 is a possible D gene (5 bases). Trimming shortened V by 4 bases and J by 4 bases, and 13 bases separated the two germline ends. CDR1 is SGHAT, CDR2 FQNNGV, per germline. The CDR3 loop spans 14 amino acids. CDR3 residues: CASSYSGWGTEAFF. CDR3 DNA sequence: TGTGCCAGCAGCTACTCAGGGTGGGGCACTGAAGCTTTCTTT. Full variable domain (rest looked up from reference TRBV11-2 and TRBJ1-1): EAGVAQSPRYKIIEKRQSVAFWCNPISGHATLYWYQQILGQGPKLLIQFQNNGVVDDSQLPKDRFSAERLKGVDSTLKIQPAKLEDSAVYLCASSYSGWGTEAFFGQGTRLTVV.

In this sample, this clonotype turned up a few times. The chain joins TRBV2 to TRBJ1-2; 8 bases agree with TRBD1. Germline CDR1 SNHLY, CDR2 FYNNEI. V shed 8 bases, J shed 7 bases, and the junction held 9 bases outside the gene matches. The CDR3 has 13 residues. CDR3 residues: CASEDRELRGYTF. The DNA of the CDR3 is TGTGCCAGCGAGGACAGGGAACTACGTGGCTACACCTTC.

This clonotype was counted a few times. The chain has TRBV29-1 and TRBJ2-5; a weak D match, TRBD2 (6 bases). CDR1 is SQVTM, CDR2 ANQGSEA, per germline. Trimming removed 4 bases from V and 2 bases from J, with 8 bases in between. CDR3 length: 12 amino acids. DNA of the CDR3: TGCAGCGTTGGCGGGGCTCAAGAGACCCAGTACTTC. Amino acid sequence: CSVGGAQETQYF.

This chain connects TRBV6-1 to TRBJ2-3; a possible D gene is TRBD2 (6 bases). Germline assignment: CDR1 MNHNS and CDR2 SASEGT. V was shortened by 10 bases and J by 5 bases, with 19 bases between the two germline ends. This CDR3 region has 14 residues. Here the CDR3 DNA reads TGTGCCACCTCTACCCGGGGGTGGGGAGATACGCAGTATTTT. The encoded protein is CATSTRGWGDTQYF.